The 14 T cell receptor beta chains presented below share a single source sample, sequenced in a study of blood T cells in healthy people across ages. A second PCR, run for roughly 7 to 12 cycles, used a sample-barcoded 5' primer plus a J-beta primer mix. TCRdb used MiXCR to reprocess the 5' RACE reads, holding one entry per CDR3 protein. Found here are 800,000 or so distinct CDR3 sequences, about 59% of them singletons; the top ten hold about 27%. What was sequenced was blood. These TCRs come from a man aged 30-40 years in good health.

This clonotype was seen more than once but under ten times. The CDR3 reads CASSASGGFSYEQYF. CDR3 nucleotides: TGTGCCAGCAGCGCTAGCGGGGGGTTCTCCTACGAGCAGTACTTC. The chain couples TRBV9 to TRBJ2-7, with 11 bases identical to TRBD2. V was pared by 3 bases and J by 0 bases, with 2 bases of the junction left unmatched. The CDR3 length is 15 residues. Germline CDR1 reads SGDLS; CDR2 reads YYNGEE.

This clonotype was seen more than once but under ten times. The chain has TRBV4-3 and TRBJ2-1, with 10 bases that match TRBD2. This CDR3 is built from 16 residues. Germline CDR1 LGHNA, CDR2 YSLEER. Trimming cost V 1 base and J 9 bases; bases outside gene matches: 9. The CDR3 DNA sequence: TGCGCCAGCAGCCAAGCCAGCGGGGGGGTCATCGGTGAGCAGTTCTTC. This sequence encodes CASSQASGGVIGEQFF.

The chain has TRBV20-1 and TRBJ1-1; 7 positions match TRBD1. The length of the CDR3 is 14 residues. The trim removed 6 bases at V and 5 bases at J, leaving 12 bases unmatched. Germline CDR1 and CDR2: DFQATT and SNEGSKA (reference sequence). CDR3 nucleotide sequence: TGCAGTGCCCAGGGGGAGAAGGTGGGGACTGAAGCTTTCTTT. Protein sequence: CSAQGEKVGTEAFF.

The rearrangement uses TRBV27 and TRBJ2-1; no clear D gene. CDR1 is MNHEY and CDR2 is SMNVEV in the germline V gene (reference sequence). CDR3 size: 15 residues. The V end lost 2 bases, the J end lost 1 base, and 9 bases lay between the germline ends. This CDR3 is CASSLARDSYNEQFF. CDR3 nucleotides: TGTGCCAGCAGTTTAGCTAGGGATTCCTACAATGAGCAGTTCTTC.

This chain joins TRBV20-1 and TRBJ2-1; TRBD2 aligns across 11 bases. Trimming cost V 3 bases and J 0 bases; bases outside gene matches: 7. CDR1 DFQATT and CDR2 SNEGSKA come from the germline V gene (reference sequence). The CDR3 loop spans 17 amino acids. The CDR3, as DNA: TGCAGTGCTAGGGTAGCGGGGGGGCCTGACTCCTACAATGAGCAGTTCTTC. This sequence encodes CSARVAGGPDSYNEQFF.

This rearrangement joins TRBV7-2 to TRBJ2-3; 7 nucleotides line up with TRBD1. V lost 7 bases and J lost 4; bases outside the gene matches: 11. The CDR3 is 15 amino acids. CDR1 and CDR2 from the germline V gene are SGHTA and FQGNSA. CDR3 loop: CASTRTGPPPDTQYF. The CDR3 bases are TGTGCCAGCACCCGGACAGGACCACCACCAGATACGCAGTATTTT.

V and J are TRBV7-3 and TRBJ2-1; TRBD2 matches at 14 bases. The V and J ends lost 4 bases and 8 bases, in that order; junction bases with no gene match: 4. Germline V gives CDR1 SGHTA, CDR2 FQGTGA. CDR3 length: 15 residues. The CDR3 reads CASSSGTSGGDEQFF. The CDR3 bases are TGTGCCAGCAGCTCCGGGACTAGCGGGGGAGATGAGCAGTTCTTC.

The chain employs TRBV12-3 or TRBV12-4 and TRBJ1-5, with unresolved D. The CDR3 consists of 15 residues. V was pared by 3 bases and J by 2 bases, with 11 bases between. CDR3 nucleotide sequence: TGTGCCAGCAGTTTCGGCCGGAGAGGCAATCAGCCCCAGCATTTT. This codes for CASSFGRRGNQPQHF.

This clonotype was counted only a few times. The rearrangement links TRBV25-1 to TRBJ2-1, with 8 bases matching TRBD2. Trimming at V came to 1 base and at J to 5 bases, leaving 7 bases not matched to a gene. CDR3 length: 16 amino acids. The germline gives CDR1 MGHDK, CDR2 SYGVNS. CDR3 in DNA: TGTGCCAGCAGTGAATGGGGGACTAGTGACGACAATGAGCAGTTCTTC. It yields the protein CASSEWGTSDDNEQFF.

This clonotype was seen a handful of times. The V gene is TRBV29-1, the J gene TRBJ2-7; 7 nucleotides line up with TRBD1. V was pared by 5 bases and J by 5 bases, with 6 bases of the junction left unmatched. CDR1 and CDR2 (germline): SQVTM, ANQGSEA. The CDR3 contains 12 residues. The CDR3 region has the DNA TGCAGCGTTTCCGAGGGGGCGGACGAGCAGTACTTC. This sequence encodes CSVSEGADEQYF.

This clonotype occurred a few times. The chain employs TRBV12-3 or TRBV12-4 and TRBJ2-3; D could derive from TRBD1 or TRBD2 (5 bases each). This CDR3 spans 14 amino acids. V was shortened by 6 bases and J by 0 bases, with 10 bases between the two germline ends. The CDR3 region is CASRPGPSTDTQYF. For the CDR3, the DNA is TGTGCCAGCAGACCGGGACCCAGCACAGATACGCAGTATTTT.

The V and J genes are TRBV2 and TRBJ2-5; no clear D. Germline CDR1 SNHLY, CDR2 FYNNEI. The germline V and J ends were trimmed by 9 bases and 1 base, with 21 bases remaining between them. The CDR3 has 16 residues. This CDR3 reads CASGQPFIQTQETQYF. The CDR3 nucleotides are TGTGCCAGTGGCCAGCCCTTCATCCAGACCCAAGAGACCCAGTACTTC.

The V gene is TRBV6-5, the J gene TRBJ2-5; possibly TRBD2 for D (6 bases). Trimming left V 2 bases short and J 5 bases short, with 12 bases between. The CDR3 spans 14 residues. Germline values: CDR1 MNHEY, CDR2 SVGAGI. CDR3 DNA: TGTGCCAGCAGTTACGGGGGGACGATGGAGACCCAGTACTTC. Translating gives CASSYGGTMETQYF.

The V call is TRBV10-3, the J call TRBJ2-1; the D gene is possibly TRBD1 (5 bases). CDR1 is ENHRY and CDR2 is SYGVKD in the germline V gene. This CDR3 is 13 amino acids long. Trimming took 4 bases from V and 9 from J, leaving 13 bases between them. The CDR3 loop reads CAISVQGDLEQFF. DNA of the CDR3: TGTGCCATCAGTGTCCAGGGTGACCTTGAGCAGTTCTTC.